This is a list of T cell receptor beta chains from one sample in a study of CD8 T cells in ankylosing spondylitis. TCRdb itself ran the 5' RACE reads through MiXCR, one entry per CDR3 protein. The sample holds around 440,000 distinct CDR3 sequences; over 15% are singletons and the top ten take under 1.2%. What was sequenced was blood, either unsorted or a sorted T cell fraction (not recorded which). Receptor source: a male donor with ankylosing spondylitis. CDR3s include the opening cysteine and the closing phenylalanine or tryptophan. A D gene is named only where the DNA matches it firmly. Clone size is shown for a subset of rows, as once, few, many or a class of expanded clone.

j_gene: TRBJ1-1; d_gene: -; abundance: few; v_gene: TRBV30; CDR3aa: CAWSGTQNTEAFF; CDR3nt: TGTGCCTGGAGTGGGACACAGAACACTGAAGCTTTCTTT
j_gene: TRBJ1-1; d_gene: TRBD1; abundance: many; v_gene: TRBV4-2; CDR3aa: CASSPDRAGGTEAFF; CDR3nt: TGTGCCAGCAGCCCAGACAGGGCGGGGGGCACTGAAGCTTTCTTT
j_gene: TRBJ1-6; d_gene: TRBD1; abundance: few; v_gene: TRBV6-5; CDR3aa: CASSYSETGRAPLHF; CDR3nt: TGTGCCAGCAGTTACTCAGAGACAGGGAGGGCACCCCTCCACTTT
j_gene: TRBJ2-3; d_gene: -; abundance: -; v_gene: TRBV20-1; CDR3aa: CSVEGEITDTQYF; CDR3nt: TGCAGTGTAGAGGGTGAGATCACAGATACGCAGTATTTT
j_gene: TRBJ1-5; d_gene: TRBD1; abundance: few; v_gene: TRBV6-1; CDR3aa: CASSKSGTGGSGQPQHF; CDR3nt: TGTGCCAGCAGCAAATCCGGGACAGGGGGTTCGGGGCAGCCCCAGCATTTT
j_gene: TRBJ2-7; d_gene: -; abundance: -; v_gene: TRBV29-1; CDR3aa: CSAEGTGSEQYF; CDR3nt: TGCAGCGCGGAAGGGACGGGAAGCGAGCAGTACTTC
j_gene: TRBJ1-5; d_gene: -; abundance: -; v_gene: TRBV4-1; CDR3aa: CASSQLFAGPTQPQHF; CDR3nt: TGCGCCAGCAGCCAATTGTTCGCAGGGCCTACTCAGCCCCAGCATTTT
j_gene: TRBJ1-4; d_gene: -; abundance: -; v_gene: TRBV5-1; CDR3aa: CASSLQGGGGSNEKLFF; CDR3nt: TGCGCCAGCAGCTTGCAGGGAGGCGGAGGGTCTAATGAAAAACTGTTTTTT
j_gene: TRBJ1-1; d_gene: -; abundance: -; v_gene: TRBV18; CDR3aa: CASSPLEAGTEAFF; CDR3nt: TGTGCCAGCTCACCCCTTGAGGCAGGGACTGAAGCTTTCTTT
j_gene: TRBJ1-3; d_gene: -; abundance: few; v_gene: TRBV5-1; CDR3aa: CASSSGRPGNTIYF; CDR3nt: TGCGCCAGCAGCAGCGGTCGGCCTGGAAACACCATATATTTT
j_gene: TRBJ2-2; d_gene: TRBD2; abundance: -; v_gene: TRBV6-1; CDR3aa: CASSLEAGKNTGELFF; CDR3nt: TGTGCCAGCAGTCTAGAAGCGGGAAAGAACACCGGGGAGCTGTTTTTT
j_gene: TRBJ1-4; d_gene: -; abundance: few; v_gene: TRBV27; CDR3aa: CASTNLLAGARVDVVKLFF; CDR3nt: TGTGCCAGCACTAACCTGTTGGCAGGGGCCCGAGTAGACGTGGTAAAACTGTTTTTT
j_gene: TRBJ2-7; d_gene: -; abundance: -; v_gene: TRBV6-1; CDR3aa: CASTRTLAEQYF; CDR3nt: TGTGCCAGCACCCGTACCCTAGCCGAGCAGTACTTC
j_gene: TRBJ2-2; d_gene: -; abundance: many; v_gene: TRBV6-1; CDR3aa: CASRAQGRGNTGELFF; CDR3nt: TGTGCCAGCAGAGCGCAGGGGAGGGGAAACACCGGGGAGCTGTTTTTT
j_gene: TRBJ1-6; d_gene: -; abundance: few; v_gene: TRBV4-2; CDR3aa: CASSQGGDRNNSPLHF; CDR3nt: TGTGCCAGCAGCCAAGGGGGAGACAGGAATAATTCACCCCTCCACTTT
j_gene: TRBJ2-2; d_gene: TRBD1; abundance: -; v_gene: TRBV20-1; CDR3aa: CSARPPGQGTTGELFF; CDR3nt: TGCAGTGCTCGACCTCCGGGACAGGGTACCACCGGGGAGCTGTTTTTT
j_gene: TRBJ2-3; d_gene: TRBD2; abundance: few; v_gene: TRBV29-1; CDR3aa: CSVVGTSGPTDTQYF; CDR3nt: TGCAGCGTTGTTGGTACTAGCGGCCCCACAGATACGCAGTATTTT
j_gene: TRBJ1-6; d_gene: -; abundance: few; v_gene: TRBV27; CDR3aa: CASSLYRGLNEYSPLHF; CDR3nt: TGTGCCAGCAGTTTATATCGGGGGCTAAACGAGTATTCACCCCTCCACTTT
j_gene: TRBJ2-3; d_gene: -; abundance: once; v_gene: TRBV7-2; CDR3aa: CASTVGAITDTQYF; CDR3nt: TGTGCCAGCACCGTAGGGGCGATTACAGATACGCAGTATTTT
j_gene: TRBJ2-7; d_gene: -; abundance: -; v_gene: TRBV6-5; CDR3aa: CASSYSRQATYEQYF; CDR3nt: TGTGCCAGCAGTTACTCGAGACAGGCCACCTACGAGCAGTACTTC
j_gene: TRBJ2-1; d_gene: TRBD1; abundance: -; v_gene: TRBV11-2; CDR3aa: CASSLTGQYLNEQFF; CDR3nt: TGTGCCAGCAGCCTCACGGGACAGTATTTAAATGAGCAGTTCTTC
j_gene: TRBJ2-1; d_gene: -; abundance: many; v_gene: TRBV6-5; CDR3aa: CASSYSIGRDYNEQFF; CDR3nt: TGTGCCAGCAGTTACTCGATCGGCAGAGACTACAATGAGCAGTTCTTC
j_gene: TRBJ2-5; d_gene: TRBD1; abundance: once; v_gene: TRBV30; CDR3aa: CARRGQGETQYF; CDR3nt: TGTGCCCGGAGGGGACAGGGTGAGACCCAGTACTTC
j_gene: TRBJ1-1; d_gene: -; abundance: few; v_gene: TRBV7-3; CDR3aa: CASSLSGKAEAFF; CDR3nt: TGTGCCAGCAGCTTGTCGGGGAAGGCTGAAGCTTTCTTT
j_gene: TRBJ1-2; d_gene: TRBD1; abundance: -; v_gene: TRBV15; CDR3aa: CATSRKGQGAFQYGYTF; CDR3nt: TGTGCCACCAGCAGGAAAGGACAGGGGGCGTTCCAATATGGCTACACCTTC
j_gene: TRBJ1-2; d_gene: -; abundance: many; v_gene: TRBV7-9; CDR3aa: CASTPSGWTYGYTF; CDR3nt: TGTGCCAGCACCCCATCCGGTTGGACCTATGGCTACACCTTC
j_gene: TRBJ2-5; d_gene: -; abundance: few; v_gene: TRBV29-1; CDR3aa: CSVGGSGLGLPQETQYF; CDR3nt: TGCAGCGTTGGGGGATCGGGGCTTGGGCTCCCCCAAGAGACCCAGTACTTC
j_gene: TRBJ2-1; d_gene: TRBD2; abundance: many; v_gene: TRBV12-3/TRBV12-4; CDR3aa: CASSQTSFEQFF; CDR3nt: TGTGCCAGCAGTCAGACTAGCTTTGAGCAGTTCTTC
j_gene: TRBJ1-2; d_gene: -; abundance: -; v_gene: TRBV5-1; CDR3aa: CASSPDHFGQYGYTF; CDR3nt: TGCGCCAGCAGCCCCGACCATTTCGGACAGTATGGCTACACCTTC